The rows below give T cell receptor beta chains drawn from one sample of a study of cytomegalovirus exposure and HLA in healthy donors. TCRdb's table, derived via immunoSEQ multiplex PCR, lists solely in-frame clones and lacks some. The sample holds over 75,000 clones, about 81% seen once. Sequenced input: PBMCs. These receptors were obtained from a woman in her fifties or sixties in good health and CMV-seronegative. CDR3s include the opening cysteine and the closing phenylalanine or tryptophan. A D gene is named only where the DNA matches it firmly. Not every row has a clone size; where given, it reads once, few, many or a size class.

>15|TRBV7-9|once|TRBJ2-3|TRBD1
CASSSGQGGTDTQYF
TGTGCCAGCAGCTCGGGACAGGGAGGCACAGATACGCAGTATTTT
>15|TRBV19|NA|TRBJ2-7|TRBD2
CASSPGGSEGYEQYF
TGTGCCAGTAGTCCGGGAGGCTCGGAGGGTTACGAGCAGTACTTC
>13|TRBV6-1|NA|TRBJ1-2|TRBD1
CASSGQGNYGYTF
TGTGCCAGCAGTGGACAGGGAAACTATGGCTACACCTTC
>13|TRBV14|NA|TRBJ1-4|NA
CASSRGLGEKLFF
TGTGCCAGCAGTAGGGGCTTAGGGGAAAAACTGTTTTTT
>19|TRBV5-1|NA|TRBJ2-6|TRBD1
CASSLSIQGPSLGANVLTF
TGCGCCAGCAGCTTATCCATACAGGGGCCCTCTCTGGGGGCCAACGTCCTGACTTTC
>17|TRBV9|NA|TRBJ2-2|NA
CASSAGLRLVRTGELFF
TGTGCCAGCAGCGCCGGACTTCGACTAGTTCGGACCGGGGAGCTGTTTTTT
>16|TRBV29-1|NA|TRBJ2-1|TRBD2
CSVEKGEGSSYNEQLF
TGCAGCGTTGAAAAAGGGGAGGGGAGCTCCTACAATGAGCAGCTCTTC
>15|TRBV4-1|NA|TRBJ1-5|NA
CASSLRAGDNQPQHF
TGCGCCAGCAGCCTTAGGGCAGGGGACAATCAGCCCCAGCATTTT
>14|TRBV5-8|NA|TRBJ2-6|TRBD1
CASSLGTGHNVLTF
TGTGCCAGCAGCTTAGGGACAGGGCATAACGTCCTGACTTTC
>16|TRBV5-6|few|TRBJ2-1|TRBD2
CASSTVAGGNYNEQFF
TGTGCCAGCAGCACCGTAGCGGGGGGGAATTACAATGAGCAGTTCTTC
>15|TRBV7-7|NA|TRBJ2-1|NA
CASSLGTSSYNEQFF
TGTGCTAGCAGCTTAGGGACAAGCTCCTACAATGAGCAGTTCTTC
>15|TRBV5-1|NA|TRBJ1-1|TRBD1
CASSLAGAGGTEAFF
TGCGCCAGCAGCTTGGCCGGGGCAGGGGGCACTGAAGCTTTCTTT
>16|TRBV5-4|once|TRBJ2-2|TRBD2
CASSFAGLASTGELFF
TGTGCCAGCAGTTTCGCGGGACTAGCCTCCACCGGGGAGCTGTTTTTT
>13|TRBV7-6|NA|TRBJ2-3|NA
CASSLGQEGTQYF
TGTGCCAGCAGCCTCGGACAGGAGGGGACGCAGTATTTT
>15|TRBV14|NA|TRBJ2-3|NA
CASSQGNYRTDTQYF
TGTGCCAGCAGCCAAGGGAACTACCGCACAGATACGCAGTATTTT
>15|TRBV5-4|NA|TRBJ1-3|TRBD1
CASSLYRGQGNTIYF
TGTGCCAGCAGCTTGTACAGGGGGCAGGGAAACACCATATATTTT
>15|TRBV14|NA|TRBJ2-7|TRBD1
CASSQFGDRGYEQYF
TGTGCCAGCAGCCAGTTCGGGGACAGGGGCTACGAGCAGTACTTC
>13|TRBV19|NA|TRBJ2-7|TRBD2
CASRGLADYEQYF
TGTGCCAGTAGGGGACTAGCGGATTACGAGCAGTACTTC
>13|TRBV10-3|once|TRBJ1-1|NA
CAISWGGNTEAFF
TGTGCCATCAGCTGGGGGGGGAACACTGAAGCTTTCTTT
>17|TRBV11-2|NA|TRBJ2-1|NA
CASSLARLLGGYNEQFF
TGTGCCAGCAGCTTAGCCAGACTCCTAGGGGGTTACAATGAGCAGTTCTTC
>14|TRBV19|NA|TRBJ2-7|NA
CASSIGQGRYEQYF
TGTGCCAGTAGTATAGGTCAGGGGCGCTACGAGCAGTACTTC
>18|TRBV7-8|NA|TRBJ2-3|TRBD2
CASSLAVWAGGQWDTQYF
TGTGCCAGCAGCTTAGCGGTCTGGGCGGGGGGGCAATGGGATACGCAGTATTTT
>14|TRBV6-5|once|TRBJ2-7|NA
CASSRGLFSYEQYF
TGTGCCAGCAGTCGGGGACTTTTCTCCTACGAGCAGTACTTC
>12|TRBV29-1|NA|TRBJ2-7|TRBD1
CSVTRGPYEQYF
TGCAGCGTGACCAGGGGGCCCTACGAGCAGTACTTC
>15|TRBV28|NA|TRBJ1-1|TRBD1
CASSNPTGGWGEAFF
TGTGCCAGCAGTAACCCAACAGGGGGCTGGGGTGAAGCTTTCTTT
>19|TRBV27|NA|TRBJ2-1|TRBD2
CASSPYLTSGSLLVYEQFF
TGTGCCAGCAGCCCTTATTTGACTAGCGGGAGCCTACTAGTGTATGAGCAGTTCTTC
>18|TRBV18|NA|TRBJ1-2|NA
CASSPSVGPPGANYGYTF
TGTGCCAGCTCACCTTCGGTCGGCCCACCCGGAGCTAACTATGGCTACACCTTC
>15|TRBV28|NA|TRBJ2-1|TRBD2
CASSFNGLAGGEQFF
TGTGCCAGCAGTTTTAACGGACTAGCGGGAGGAGAGCAGTTCTTC
>12|TRBV29-1|NA|TRBJ1-2|NA
CSVADSNYGYTF
TGCAGCGTTGCCGACAGTAACTATGGCTACACCTTC
>13|TRBV29-1|NA|TRBJ1-1|TRBD1
CSGQQGANTEAFF
TGCAGCGGTCAACAGGGGGCGAACACTGAAGCTTTCTTT
>14|TRBV6-5|NA|TRBJ1-1|TRBD1
CASSKPGGNTEAFF
TGTGCCAGCAGTAAACCAGGGGGCAACACTGAAGCTTTCTTT
>16|TRBV5-1|NA|TRBJ2-3|NA
CASSLADGASTDTQYF
TGCGCCAGCAGCTTGGCCGATGGGGCTAGCACAGATACGCAGTATTTT
>15|TRBV4-1|once|TRBJ2-1|TRBD2
CASSLTSGGADEQFF
TGCGCCAGCAGCCTGACTAGCGGGGGGGCCGATGAGCAGTTCTTC